One T cell receptor (beta chain) is described in this entry. The antigen it binds to is not known. Base qualities are missing; no much larger clone stands one base away. Trimming takes 3 bases off V and 6 bases off J; junction bases not matched to a gene: 10. CDR1 and CDR2 are drawn from the germline V gene: SGDLS, YYNGEE. The CDR3 has 16 amino acids, counting the end cysteine and phenylalanine. Of all the DNA, just the CDR3 is kept, 48 bases in frame from base 1. The immunoSEQ Assay, a bias-controlled multiplex PCR, was used to amplify TCRbeta CDR3 regions from genomic DNA. The authors' analysis ran thus. The number of nucleated cells in each sample was estimated by amplification of reference gene primers within the assay. To quantify the absolute abundance of each unique TCRbeta CDR3 rearrangement, sequence reads were collapsed and filtered. For each sample, productive Simpson clonality was calculated as the square root of Simpson's diversity index over productive rearrangements. TCRdb took this table from immuneACCESS and kept in-frame rearrangements with V and J called. Such tables lack part of the clones; where checked against another copy, unresolved V genes explain under half of the gap, and the rest is unexplained. V and J calls and clone size are those listed in that table; D and trimming were worked out from the DNA. The sample contains 220,000 or so clones, 75% to 85% of them found a single time. The ten largest clones take up roughly 8% of the sample.

The data derive from a study of blood T cell repertoires in COVID-19 (dated by TCRdb to 2020 to 2022). Study-wide context: Samples from collaborators originated in the United States, Italy and Spain and spanned both the acute and convalescent phases of COVID-19. The material from the prospective study consisted of cDNA or gDNA derived from T cells, B-cell-depleted T cells, or PBMCs. Subjects who had been exposed to COVID-19, were actively infected with it, or had recovered from it provided the deeply sampled blood TCRbeta repertoires that made up the dataset. The repertoires were released in a freely available public database intended as a resource for research on the immune response to SARS-CoV-2. The samples were drawn from the first 160 participants of the ongoing ImmuneRACE study and from 1,254 subjects provided by 6 global collaborators. A de-identified subject ID, COVID-19 status, age in years and sex were almost always included in the sample metadata. Where available, HLA class I and class II types were obtained from metadata supplied by the sample provider rather than from assay-based typing. The study at large found these results: The amount of clinical and demographic metadata varied by source and participant and was provided uncurated.

In Seattle, one collaborating source enrolled patients while the infection was active and tracked those patients longitudinally over the course of disease. Each collaborating institution followed its own protocols to collect whole blood in K2EDTA tubes. For TCRbeta analysis, collaborators shipped samples in one of three forms: frozen whole blood, isolated PBMCs, or DNA extracted from either of those sample types. This clonotype was obtained from a woman aged 80 or over with COVID-19, enrolled during active disease. Sequenced material: peripheral blood. Recombination linked TRBV9 to TRBJ2-1; TRBD1 aligns with 9 central bases. The CDR3 in this case is CASSASGTGIVNEQFF. The DNA sequence reads TGTGCCAGCAGCGCCTCCGGGACAGGGATAGTCAATGAGCAGTTCTTC.